The 19 T cell receptor beta chains below were found in one sample sequenced in a study of cytomegalovirus exposure and HLA in healthy donors. The study ran its PCR with 60 Vbeta and 13 Jbeta primers. Assay used: immunoSEQ multiplex PCR; TCRdb lists only in-frame clones, some missing. The sample lists about 140,000 clones; around 75% were seen once. Sequences were obtained from PBMCs. These receptors came from a female donor in good health and CMV-seronegative.

This clone was recorded a few times. The DNA for the CDR3 is TGCGCCAGCAGCCGAAGCCTAGCGGTCTACGAGCAGTACTTC. Translation: CASSRSLAVYEQYF. The rearrangement links TRBV4-3 to TRBJ2-7; 7 bases are shared with TRBD2. Germline assignment: CDR1 LGHNA and CDR2 YSLEER. The length of the CDR3 is 14 residues. J was trimmed by 3 bases and V by 4 bases; bases with no gene match: 6.

The V gene is TRBV6-1, the J gene TRBJ1-5; 10 bases are shared with TRBD1. This CDR3 is built from 15 residues. The germline V gene encodes CDR1 MNHNS and CDR2 SASEGT. V was pared by 7 bases and J by 4 bases, with 7 bases of the junction left unmatched. The CDR3 spells CASTLGQGHNQPQHF. CDR3 in DNA: TGTGCCAGCACCCTGGGACAGGGGCATAATCAGCCCCAGCATTTT.

The chain joins TRBV6-6 to TRBJ2-7, with D uncertain. The length of the CDR3 is 12 residues. V lost 5 bases and J lost 2, with 7 bases in between. CDR1 is MNHNY, CDR2 SVGAGI, per germline (reference sequence). The CDR3 DNA reads as TGTGCCAGCAGTCCTGGCCCCTACGAGCAGTACTTC. It specifies CASSPGPYEQYF.

V is TRBV4-2 and J is TRBJ1-2; D may be TRBD1 (5 bases). The CDR3 extends over 13 amino acids. Germline values: CDR1 LGHNA, CDR2 YNFKEQ. Trimming shortened V by 1 base and J by 7 bases, and 10 bases separated the two germline ends. The CDR3 bases are TGTGCCAGCAGCCAAGGGAGGGGTGGTGGCTACACCTTC. Translated: CASSQGRGGGYTF.

This chain connects TRBV7-9 to TRBJ2-7; D not resolved. CDR3 length: 14 amino acids. Germline V gives CDR1 SEHNR, CDR2 FQNEAQ (reference sequence). The ends were cut back, 2 bases at V and 1 base at J, with 9 bases in the middle. This CDR3 is CASSLSVRSYEQYF. CDR3 bases: TGTGCCAGCAGCTTATCGGTGCGGTCCTACGAGCAGTACTTC.

This clone was counted a single time. The limits of the CDR3 on the DNA are not certain, so only TCRdb's listed CDR3 is given. The V gene is TRBV12-2, the J gene TRBJ1-2. TRBV12-2 is designated a pseudogene. The CDR3 sequence runs 18 residues, both termini included. Here the CDR3 reads CASRYPCGLYVVHYGYTF.

The CDR3 loop reads CASSPPGYGYTF. The CDR3 DNA is TGTGCCAGCAGTCCCCCAGGGTATGGCTACACCTTC. The chain links TRBV28 to TRBJ1-2; D possibly corresponds to TRBD1 (5 bases). V shed 5 bases and J shed 5 bases, with 9 bases lying between them. The CDR3 sequence is 12 residues long. In germline, CDR1 is MDHEN, CDR2 SYDVKM.

This chain joins TRBV7-6 and TRBJ1-4; TRBD1 agrees at 10 bases. This CDR3 contains 15 residues. J lost 8 bases, V lost 5 bases, and 8 bases had no gene match. Per the germline V gene, CDR1 is SGHVS and CDR2 is FNYEAQ. In DNA form, the CDR3 reads TGTGCCAGCAGCGCCAGGGACAGGGGAAGGGAAAAACTGTTTTTT. Protein product: CASSARDRGREKLFF.

V is TRBV12-5 and J is TRBJ2-5; tentative D call: TRBD1 (6 bases). CDR3 size: 15 residues. V lost 4 bases to trimming and J lost 2 bases, with 14 bases between them. Looked up from germline, CDR1 is LGHNT and CDR2 is FRNRAP. CDR3: CASGWSGTFQETQYF. Written as DNA, the CDR3 is TGTGCTAGTGGTTGGAGTGGGACATTTCAAGAGACCCAGTACTTC.

The CDR3 sequence: CASSVAPGLAETQYF. CDR3 coding DNA: TGTGCCAGCAGCGTAGCTCCGGGACTAGCCGAGACCCAGTACTTC. The chain links TRBV9 to TRBJ2-5; 9 positions match TRBD2. The CDR3 runs 15 residues. Losses at the gene ends were 0 bases for V and 5 bases for J; bases not matched to a gene: 5. CDR1 is SGDLS and CDR2 is YYNGEE in the germline V gene.

V gene TRBV5-5 combines with J gene TRBJ1-4; D unresolved. This CDR3 comprises 16 residues. The germline V and J ends were trimmed by 0 bases and 0 bases, with 9 bases remaining between them. CDR1 is SGHKS, CDR2 YYEKEE, per germline (reference sequence). For the CDR3, the DNA is TGTGCCAGCAGCTTGGGGGCCTCTCCAACTAATGAAAAACTGTTTTTT. It yields the protein CASSLGASPTNEKLFF.

The chain combines TRBV6-5 with TRBJ1-2; no firm D call. V lost 6 bases, J lost 5 bases, and 16 bases lay in between. The CDR3 is 14 residues long. The germline gives CDR1 MNHEY, CDR2 SVGAGI. The CDR3 bases are TGTGCCAGCAGCTCAACGGGATCTGGGTATGGCTACACCTTC. Its translation is CASSSTGSGYGYTF.

The chain combines TRBV6-5 with TRBJ1-6, with D tentatively TRBD1 (6 bases). Germline CDR1 MNHEY, CDR2 SVGAGI. Trimming took 8 bases from V and 7 from J, leaving 12 bases between them. The CDR3 is 13 amino acids. The CDR3 DNA reads TGTGCCAGCTTGCGGACAGCCAATTCACCCCTCCACTTT. It codes for CASLRTANSPLHF.

The genes are TRBV10-2 and TRBJ2-7; no firm D call. From germline, CDR1 is WSHSY and CDR2 SAAADI. Trimming stripped 2 bases from V and 5 bases from J, with 10 bases between. The CDR3 has 13 residues. CDR3 residues: CASSEVAPDEQYF. The CDR3 bases are TGCGCCAGCAGTGAGGTAGCACCCGACGAGCAGTACTTC.

This clone was detected a few times. V is TRBV11-3 and J is TRBJ2-5, with D possibly matching TRBD1 (6 bases). With the DNA end fitting TRBJ2-7 better, the J assignment may be wrong. In germline, CDR1 is SGHNT, CDR2 YENEEA. This CDR3 contains 14 residues. CDR3 DNA: TGTGCCAGCAGCTTCCCCGGGACAACTTACGAGCAGTACTTC. This encodes CASSFPGTTYEQYF.

J is TRBJ2-1 and V is TRBV5-5, with a weak D call TRBD1 (5 bases). Germline values: CDR1 SGHKS, CDR2 YYEKEE (reference sequence). The CDR3 is made up of 15 amino acids. The V end was cut by 0 bases, the J end by 5 bases, with 12 bases between. CDR3: CASSLDGQGHNEQFF. CDR3 sequence (DNA): TGTGCCAGCAGCTTGGACGGCCAGGGCCACAATGAGCAGTTCTTC.

The V call is TRBV7-9, the J call TRBJ2-5, with D perhaps matching TRBD2 (5 bases). Trimming left V 4 bases short and J 4 bases short, with 13 bases between. The CDR3 runs to 14 residues. Per the germline V gene, CDR1 is SEHNR and CDR2 is FQNEAQ (reference sequence). This CDR3 reads CASSSPLGRETQYF. Here the CDR3 DNA reads TGTGCCAGCAGCTCCCCACTAGGGCGAGAGACCCAGTACTTC. The complete variable domain, with remaining parts taken from reference TRBV7-9 and TRBJ2-5, reads DTGVSQNPRHKITKRGQNVTFRCDPISEHNRLYWYRQTLGQGPEFLTYFQNEAQLEKSRLLSDRFSAERPKGSFSTLEIQRTEQGDSAMYLCASSSPLGRETQYFGPGTRLLVL.

The chain recombines TRBV15 with TRBJ2-2; D is perhaps TRBD2 (7 bases). The germline V gene encodes CDR1 LNHNV and CDR2 YYDKDF (reference sequence). V was cut by 0 bases and J by 3 bases, with 11 bases left in between. This CDR3 contains 16 residues. DNA for the CDR3: TGTGCCACCAGCAGAGATAGGGGGGGCTACACCGGGGAGCTGTTTTTT. Protein: CATSRDRGGYTGELFF.

The rearrangement uses TRBV7-9 and TRBJ2-5, with 11 bases identical to TRBD1. The germline CDR1 and CDR2 sequences are SEHNR and FQNEAQ (reference sequence). The CDR3 runs 16 residues. V lost 1 base and J lost 5; bases outside the gene matches: 6. CDR3 DNA: TGTGCCAGCAGCTTAGGCCCCTGGACAGGGGGCGAGACCCAGTACTTC. Its protein product is CASSLGPWTGGETQYF.